Listed below are T cell receptor beta chains from one sample, sequenced in a study of patients and donors after allogeneic stem cell transplantation. MiXCR, applied by TCRdb to the RT-PCR reads, yields one record per CDR3 protein. The sample contains fewer than 180,000 distinct CDR3 sequences, about 40% of which appear only once. The sequenced sample was blood, either unsorted or a sorted T cell fraction (not recorded which). These receptors were taken from a human donor who was either an allogeneic HSCT recipient or a stem cell or donor lymphocyte infusion donor (not recorded which). It is not recorded whose cells these are; they may come from a transplant donor. Each CDR3 is given with its conserved first and last residue. A D gene is named only where the DNA matches it firmly. The listing skips clone size in some rows; elsewhere it reads once, few, many or a size class.

TRBV12-3/TRBV12-4	-	TRBJ1-4	-	CAVSRASVTNEKLFF	TGTGCCGTCTCGCGGGCGAGTGTAACTAATGAAAAACTGTTTTTT
TRBV12-3/TRBV12-4	-	TRBJ2-1	-	CASRRSSYNEQFF	TGTGCCAGCAGACGGAGCTCCTACAATGAGCAGTTCTTC
TRBV5-1	-	TRBJ2-5	-	CASSETGWETQYF	TGCGCCAGCAGCGAGACCGGTTGGGAGACCCAGTACTTC
TRBV7-2	few	TRBJ1-6	-	CASSSSQYSPLHF	TGTGCCAGCAGCTCATCCCAATATTCACCCCTCCACTTT
TRBV27	-	TRBJ2-7	TRBD1	CASSLTGTGIPYEQYF	TGTGCCAGCAGTTTGACCGGGACAGGGATCCCCTACGAGCAGTACTTC
TRBV28	-	TRBJ1-5	TRBD1	CASTSPPGTVHSNQPQHF	TGTGCCAGCACCTCTCCCCCGGGGACAGTTCATAGCAATCAGCCCCAGCATTTT
TRBV12-3/TRBV12-4	-	TRBJ1-4	-	CASSFGGDRMDEKLFF	TGTGCCAGCAGTTTCGGAGGGGATCGGATGGATGAAAAACTGTTTTTT
TRBV6-1	few	TRBJ1-2	TRBD1	CASSEARTGIPKYGYTF	TGTGCCAGCAGTGAAGCCCGGACAGGCATACCTAAATATGGCTACACCTTC
TRBV7-6	once	TRBJ1-5	-	CASTPGSGWNQSQHF	TGTGCCAGCACCCCGGGAAGCGGCTGGAATCAGTCCCAGCATTTT
TRBV6-1	-	TRBJ2-7	-	CASSDSGRTYEQYF	TGTGCCAGCAGTGATTCGGGGCGCACCTACGAGCAGTACTTC
TRBV11-2	once	TRBJ1-2	-	CASSSPRGGSGYTF	TGTGCCAGCAGCTCACCCAGGGGAGGGTCTGGCTACACCTTC
TRBV27	-	TRBJ2-1	-	CASSYWGPIWPYNEQFF	TGTGCCAGCAGTTATTGGGGGCCGATTTGGCCCTACAATGAGCAGTTCTTC
TRBV5-5	-	TRBJ1-2	-	CASSWGGGWGYTF	TGTGCCAGCAGCTGGGGTGGAGGCTGGGGCTACACCTTC
TRBV6-2/TRBV6-3	-	TRBJ2-3	TRBD2	CASSRLTSGGADTQYF	TGTGCCAGCAGCCGCCTGACTAGCGGGGGGGCAGATACGCAGTATTTT
TRBV24-1	-	TRBJ1-2	-	CATSVGQSYGYTF	TGTGCCACCAGTGTGGGGCAATCCTATGGCTACACCTTC
TRBV12-3/TRBV12-4	-	TRBJ1-4	TRBD1	CASSTTTGQGYEKLFF	TGTGCCAGCAGTACGACCACGGGACAGGGGTATGAAAAACTGTTTTTT
TRBV25-1	few	TRBJ1-5	-	CASSGSGSSRSNQPQHF	TGTGCCAGCAGTGGCTCGGGCTCATCGAGGAGCAATCAGCCCCAGCATTTT
TRBV10-3	-	TRBJ2-3	-	CAISGDSTDTQYF	TGTGCCATCAGTGGGGACAGCACAGATACGCAGTATTTT
TRBV4-3	few	TRBJ1-1	TRBD1	CASSQDYRGGTEAFF	TGCGCCAGCAGCCAAGATTACAGGGGAGGGACTGAAGCTTTCTTT
TRBV12-3/TRBV12-4	-	TRBJ1-6	-	CASSSRQGTYNSPLHF	TGTGCCAGCAGTTCCCGACAAGGGACGTATAATTCACCCCTCCACTTT
TRBV25-1	-	TRBJ2-1	TRBD1	CASSTTGTGGTMRQFF	TGTGCCAGCAGTACAACCGGGACAGGGGGTACAATGAGGCAGTTCTTC
TRBV6-6	-	TRBJ1-5	TRBD1	CASSHRGYHF	TGTGCCAGCAGCCACAGGGGCTATCATTTT
TRBV7-2	few	TRBJ2-2	-	CASSPHVTGELFF	TGTGCCAGCAGCCCCCACGTAACCGGGGAGCTGTTTTTT
TRBV5-1	-	TRBJ1-2	-	CASSLALEWGVYGYTF	TGCGCCAGCAGCTTGGCCCTTGAATGGGGAGTCTATGGCTACACCTTC
TRBV5-8	-	TRBJ1-1	-	CASSLGTRFF	TGTGCCAGCAGCTTGGGCACAAGATTCTTT
TRBV12-3/TRBV12-4	few	TRBJ1-1	-	CASGNTEAFF	TGTGCCAGCGGGAACACTGAAGCTTTCTTT
TRBV7-9	-	TRBJ2-6	TRBD2	CASSTRTSGGSGANVLTF	TGTGCCAGCAGCACCCGGACTAGCGGGGGGTCCGGAGCCAACGTCCTGACTTTC
TRBV6-6	few	TRBJ2-3	-	CASSYSWQSTDTQYF	TGTGCCAGCAGTTACTCTTGGCAGTCCACAGATACGCAGTATTTT
TRBV5-5	few	TRBJ2-3	-	CASSLSADTQYF	TGTGCCAGCAGCTTGTCGGCAGATACGCAGTATTTT
TRBV12-3/TRBV12-4	few	TRBJ1-1	TRBD1	CASSLPGTVKAFF	TGTGCCAGCAGTTTACCCGGGACAGTTAAAGCTTTCTTT
TRBV20-1	few	TRBJ1-2	-	CSALTYSSGYGYTF	TGCAGTGCTTTAACATATTCCTCGGGCTATGGCTACACCTTC
TRBV6-2/TRBV6-3	-	TRBJ2-2	TRBD1	CASTGQATGELFF	TGTGCCAGCACAGGACAGGCCACCGGGGAGCTGTTTTTT
TRBV20-1	-	TRBJ1-1	-	CSARLLLNTEAFF	TGCAGTGCTAGGCTTCTCCTGAACACTGAAGCTTTCTTT
TRBV15	-	TRBJ1-5	-	CATSRDLYQPQHF	TGTGCCACCAGCAGAGATCTTTACCAGCCCCAGCATTTT
TRBV7-9	-	TRBJ1-6	-	CASSLQNTLFNSPLHF	TGTGCCAGCAGCTTACAAAACACATTATTTAATTCACCCCTCCACTTT
TRBV20-1	-	TRBJ1-1	-	CSARGEDTEAFF	TGCAGTGCGAGAGGGGAGGACACTGAAGCTTTCTTT
TRBV27	many	TRBJ1-1	-	CASSLSGWAGNTEAFF	TGTGCCAGCAGTTTATCGGGATGGGCAGGAAACACTGAAGCTTTCTTT
TRBV29-1	-	TRBJ2-2	-	CSVGVNTGELFF	TGCAGCGTTGGGGTGAACACCGGGGAGCTGTTTTTT
TRBV7-2	-	TRBJ1-1	TRBD1	CASSLGTGANTEAFF	TGTGCCAGCAGCTTAGGGACAGGGGCGAACACTGAAGCTTTCTTT
TRBV4-3	few	TRBJ1-6	-	CASSPGLENSPLHF	TGCGCCAGCAGCCCGGGACTGGAAAATTCACCCCTCCACTTT
TRBV5-1	-	TRBJ1-1	-	CASSLGETGSEAFF	TGCGCCAGCAGCTTGGGAGAGACCGGGTCTGAAGCTTTCTTT
TRBV27	few	TRBJ1-6	TRBD1	CASGPGQYNSPLHF	TGTGCCAGCGGACCGGGACAGTATAATTCACCCCTCCACTTT
TRBV4-1	-	TRBJ2-3	-	CASSQDPSGRSTDTQYF	TGCGCCAGCAGCCAAGACCCATCGGGGAGAAGCACAGATACGCAGTATTTT
TRBV19	few	TRBJ1-1	-	CASSAAATEAFF	TGTGCCAGTAGTGCGGCGGCCACTGAAGCTTTCTTT
TRBV20-1	once	TRBJ2-1	TRBD2	CSAMKRGGLNEQFF	TGCAGTGCTATGAAGCGGGGGGGCCTCAATGAGCAGTTCTTC
TRBV12-3/TRBV12-4	few	TRBJ2-4	-	CASSLPQGIQYF	TGTGCCAGCAGTTTGCCCCAGGGGATTCAGTACTTC
TRBV12-3/TRBV12-4	few	TRBJ1-5	-	CASSLGQPLYSNQPQHF	TGTGCCAGCAGTTTAGGACAGCCTCTTTATAGCAATCAGCCCCAGCATTTT
TRBV20-1	once	TRBJ2-7	-	CSADRDRTEQYF	TGCAGTGCAGACCGGGACCGGACCGAGCAGTACTTC